This T cell receptor beta chain was observed in a study of cytomegalovirus exposure and HLA in healthy donors. Points on this clone: Its antigen is not known. Other DNA sequences in this sample translate to the same CDR3.

Both 60 Vbeta primers and 13 Jbeta primers went into the PCR. This table comes from immunoSEQ multiplex PCR, and its TCRdb copy is limited to in-frame clones, with some not included. The table lists approximately 190,000 clones, about 13% of them singletons. The V gene's germline CDR1 is MDHEN and CDR2 SYDVKM. V lost 1 base and J lost 5, with 11 bases in between. The CDR3 has 14 amino acids. Study-wide results and caveats: Researchers catalogued roughly 150 TCR beta chains as cytomegalovirus-associated.

Though nominally healthy at sampling, donors likely had unrecorded immune exposures. The sample comprised PBMCs. The clonotype comes from a man aged 50 or older in good health and CMV-seropositive. The chain uses TRBV28 and TRBJ2-5, with TRBD1 as a possible D gene (6 bases). This CDR3 reads CASSLLHREETQYF. The CDR3 bases are TGTGCCAGCAGTTTATTGCACAGGGAGGAGACCCAGTACTTC.